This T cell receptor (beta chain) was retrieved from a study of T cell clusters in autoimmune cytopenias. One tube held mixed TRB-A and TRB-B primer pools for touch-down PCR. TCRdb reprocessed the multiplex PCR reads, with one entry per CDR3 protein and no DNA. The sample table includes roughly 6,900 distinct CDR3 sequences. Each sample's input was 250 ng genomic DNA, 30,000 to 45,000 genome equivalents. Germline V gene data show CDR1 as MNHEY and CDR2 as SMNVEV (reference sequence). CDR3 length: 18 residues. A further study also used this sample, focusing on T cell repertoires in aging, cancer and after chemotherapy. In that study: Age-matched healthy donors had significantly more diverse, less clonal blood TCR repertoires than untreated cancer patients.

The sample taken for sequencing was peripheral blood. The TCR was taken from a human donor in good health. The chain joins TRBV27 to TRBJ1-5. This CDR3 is CASSLSVWSSGSNQPQHF.